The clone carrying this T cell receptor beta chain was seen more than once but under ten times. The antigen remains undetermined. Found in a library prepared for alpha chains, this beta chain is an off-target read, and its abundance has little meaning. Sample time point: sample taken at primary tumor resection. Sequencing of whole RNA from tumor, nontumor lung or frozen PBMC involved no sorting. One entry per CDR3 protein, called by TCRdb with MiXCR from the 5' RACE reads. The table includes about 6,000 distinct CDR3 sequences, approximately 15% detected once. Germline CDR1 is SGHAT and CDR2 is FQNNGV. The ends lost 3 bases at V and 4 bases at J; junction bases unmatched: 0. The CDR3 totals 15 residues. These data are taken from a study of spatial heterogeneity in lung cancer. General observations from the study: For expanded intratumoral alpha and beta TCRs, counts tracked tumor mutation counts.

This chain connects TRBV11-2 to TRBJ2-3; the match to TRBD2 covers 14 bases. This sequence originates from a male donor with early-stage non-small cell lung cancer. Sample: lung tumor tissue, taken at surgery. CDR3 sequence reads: CASSLGLAGADTQYF. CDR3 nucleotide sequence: TGTGCCAGCAGCTTGGGACTAGCGGGAGCAGATACGCAGTATTTT.